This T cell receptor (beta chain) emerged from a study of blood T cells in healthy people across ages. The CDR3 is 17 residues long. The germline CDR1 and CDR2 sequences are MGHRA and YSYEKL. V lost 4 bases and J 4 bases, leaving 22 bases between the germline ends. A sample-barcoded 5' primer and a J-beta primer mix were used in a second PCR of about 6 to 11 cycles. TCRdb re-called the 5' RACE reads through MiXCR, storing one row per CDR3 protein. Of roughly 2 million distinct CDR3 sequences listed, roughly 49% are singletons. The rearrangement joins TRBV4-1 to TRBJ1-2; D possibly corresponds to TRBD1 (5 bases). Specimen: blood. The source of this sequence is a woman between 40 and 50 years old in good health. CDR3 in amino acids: CASSRQTDSSALYGYTF. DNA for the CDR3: TGCGCCAGCAGCCGACAAACAGACAGTTCGGCGCTCTATGGCTACACCTTC.